The 23 T cell receptor beta chains in this list originate from one sample, sequenced in a study of graft-versus-host responses after intestinal transplantation. Assay: immunoSEQ multiplex PCR; the TCRdb copy retains only in-frame clones and omits some. The table records roughly 40,000 clones, over 75% of them present only once. The sample was PBMCs, taken 524 days after transplant. Receptors were obtained from a human patient who received an intestinal transplant, so some T cells may come from the graft donor.

The rearrangement uses TRBV7-6 and TRBJ2-7; 8 bases match TRBD2. V shed 5 bases and J 2 bases; nucleotides not matched to a gene: 5. Germline loops: CDR1 SGHVS, CDR2 FNYEAQ. CDR3 length: 14 residues. CDR3 coding DNA: TGTGCCAGCAGCCCCGGGACTAGAACCTACGAGCAGTACTTC. Its protein product is CASSPGTRTYEQYF.

This chain connects TRBV19 to TRBJ1-2; 9 nucleotides align to TRBD1. Germline trimming cut 5 bases from V and 4 bases from J; bases unmatched to any gene: 8. Germline V gives CDR1 LNHDA, CDR2 SQIVND (reference sequence). The CDR3 runs 15 residues. In nucleotides, the CDR3 is TGTGCCAGTAGTGCCAACAGGGGGCCTCTCTATGGCTACACCTTC. Translated, it gives CASSANRGPLYGYTF.

In this sample, this clone turned up a few times. This chain links TRBV4-1 with TRBJ1-1; the D is unclear. The CDR3 contains 14 residues. V gave up 2 bases and J gave up 4 bases, with 11 bases separating them. CDR1 is MGHRA, CDR2 YSYEKL, per germline. The CDR3: CASSQPVFGTEAFF. The CDR3 DNA reads as TGCGCCAGCAGCCAACCGGTATTCGGCACTGAAGCTTTCTTT.

CDR3 amino acids: CASSSGGADTQYF. For the CDR3, the DNA is TGTGCCAGCTCATCTGGGGGCGCAGATACGCAGTATTTT. This chain links TRBV28 with TRBJ2-3, with a possible D match to TRBD1 (6 bases). This CDR3 spans 13 amino acids. The germline V gene has CDR1 MDHEN and CDR2 SYDVKM. V was shortened by 8 bases and J by 4 bases, with 13 bases between the two germline ends.

This chain joins TRBV27 and TRBJ2-2, with 9 bases matching TRBD1. The CDR3 extends over 19 amino acids. In germline, CDR1 is MNHEY, CDR2 SMNVEV (reference sequence). J was trimmed by 6 bases and V by 0 bases; bases with no gene match: 14. This CDR3 reads CASSLSLQGALNYPGELFF. Here the CDR3 DNA reads TGTGCCAGCAGTTTATCGTTACAGGGGGCTTTAAATTATCCCGGGGAGCTGTTTTTT.

V is TRBV4-3 and J is TRBJ2-7; 9 nucleotides agree with TRBD1. The CDR3 covers 17 residues. With V trimmed by 1 base and J by 3 bases, 10 bases remained unmatched. Per the germline V gene, CDR1 is LGHNA and CDR2 is YSLEER. The CDR3: CASSQGWTGQGNYEQYF. The CDR3 region has the DNA TGCGCCAGCAGCCAAGGTTGGACGGGACAGGGTAACTACGAGCAGTACTTC.

This sequence joins TRBV28 and TRBJ1-1; maybe TRBD1 (6 bases). Germline assignment: CDR1 MDHEN and CDR2 SYDVKM. The CDR3 has 14 amino acids. The V end was cut by 3 bases, the J end by 3 bases, with 11 bases between. CDR3 DNA sequence: TGTGCCAGCAGTTTGCCAGGGGCGGACACTGAAGCTTTCTTT. Protein sequence: CASSLPGADTEAFF.

The V and J genes are TRBV19 and TRBJ2-1; weak D call: TRBD2 (6 bases). Germline V gene lookup returns CDR1 LNHDA and CDR2 SQIVND (reference sequence). The CDR3 is 15 amino acids. V was shortened by 1 base and J by 4 bases, with 11 bases between the two germline ends. CDR3 amino acids: CASSIASGTYNEQFF. DNA of the CDR3: TGTGCCAGTAGTATAGCATCAGGGACTTACAATGAGCAGTTCTTC.

This chain joins TRBV5-1 and TRBJ1-1; D is unresolved. Trimming removed 4 bases from V and 4 bases from J, with 8 bases in between. Looked up from germline, CDR1 is SGHRS and CDR2 is YFSETQ. The CDR3 runs 12 residues. This CDR3 reads CASSPEGTEAFF. Here the CDR3 DNA reads TGCGCCAGCAGCCCGGAGGGCACTGAAGCTTTCTTT.

The chain has TRBV21-1 and TRBJ2-3; no check of the table's D call, TRBD2, against the DNA was made. TRBV21-1 corresponds to a pseudogene. CDR3 length equals 18 residues. DNA for the CDR3: TGTGCCAGCAGCAAAGCACGGCTAGCGGGATCCGGCACAGATACGCAGTATTTT. It yields the protein CASSKARLAGSGTDTQYF.

A word on this clone: The same CDR3 arises from other DNA sequences in this sample as well. V is TRBV14 and J is TRBJ2-5; D gene uncertain. There are 13 residues in the CDR3. The V end was cut by 0 bases, the J end by 2 bases, with 4 bases between. Looked up from germline, CDR1 is SGHDN and CDR2 is FVKESK. CDR3 residues: CASSQDRQETQYF. CDR3 nucleotide sequence: TGTGCCAGCAGCCAAGATCGGCAAGAGACCCAGTACTTC.

The chain carries TRBV7-2 and TRBJ2-5; 10 bases are shared with TRBD2. This CDR3 region has 15 residues. The junction had 8 bases not matched to a gene; V was cut back by 5 bases and J by 5 bases. The germline V gene encodes CDR1 SGHTA and CDR2 FQGNSA. The CDR3 reads CASSPTSGKVETQYF. For the CDR3, the DNA is TGTGCCAGCAGCCCTACTAGCGGGAAGGTGGAGACCCAGTACTTC. The full variable domain, in which reference TRBV7-2 and TRBJ2-5 provide the parts outside the CDR3, is GAGVSQSPSNKVTEKGKDVELRCDPISGHTALYWYRQSLGQGLEFLIYFQGNSAPDKSGLPSDRFSAERTGGSVSTLTIQRTQQEDSAVYLCASSPTSGKVETQYFGPGTRLLVL.

The V and J genes are TRBV4-1 and TRBJ1-1; a possible D gene is TRBD1 (5 bases). V was trimmed by 1 base and J by 0 bases, leaving 9 bases between them. The CDR3 is 15 residues long. CDR1 and CDR2 (germline): MGHRA, YSYEKL. The CDR3 spells CASSQVGRMNTEAFF. DNA for the CDR3: TGCGCCAGCAGCCAAGTGGGGCGGATGAACACTGAAGCTTTCTTT.

The J gene is TRBJ2-4, the V gene TRBV7-2; possible D gene TRBD2, 6 bases. Germline V gene lookup returns CDR1 SGHTA and CDR2 FQGNSA. The ends were cut back, 4 bases at V and 0 bases at J, with 13 bases in the middle. The CDR3 length is 16 residues. DNA of the CDR3: TGTGCCAGCAGCTCTTCCCGCGGGACAGCCAAAAACATTCAGTACTTC. Its translation: CASSSSRGTAKNIQYF.

The rearrangement uses TRBV15 and TRBJ2-2; 7 bases align to TRBD2. The CDR3 loop spans 14 amino acids. The J segment lost 3 bases and the V segment lost 8 bases, leaving 6 bases of the junction unmatched. Germline V gene sequence: CDR1 LNHNV, CDR2 YYDKDF (reference sequence). The CDR3 here is CATQGGSDTGELFF. Here the CDR3 DNA reads TGTGCCACCCAAGGCGGGAGCGACACCGGGGAGCTGTTTTTT.

V gene TRBV4-1 combines with J gene TRBJ2-3, with no clear D. This CDR3 spans 16 amino acids. Trimming shortened V by 2 bases and J by 2 bases, and 14 bases separated the two germline ends. CDR1 is MGHRA, CDR2 YSYEKL, per germline. The CDR3 sequence is CASSQRIQLYTDTQYF. The CDR3 DNA sequence: TGCGCCAGCAGCCAAAGAATACAGCTTTACACAGATACGCAGTATTTT.

This sequence joins TRBV6-6 and TRBJ2-5, with D unresolved. The germline CDR1 and CDR2 sequences are MNHNY and SVGAGI (reference sequence). The V gene lost 8 bases and the J gene lost 1 base, with 8 bases spanning the gap. This CDR3 is built from 12 residues. This chain's CDR3 is CASRTGQETQYF. DNA for the CDR3: TGTGCCAGCCGGACGGGCCAAGAGACCCAGTACTTC.

V usage is TRBV25-1 and J usage is TRBJ2-2; tentatively, D is TRBD1 (5 bases). Germline values: CDR1 MGHDK, CDR2 SYGVNS. The CDR3 consists of 15 residues. Trimming removed 0 bases from V and 1 base from J, with 6 bases in between. CDR3 nucleotides: TGTGCCAGCAGTGAATATAGGGGGAACACCGGGGAGCTGTTTTTT. Its translation is CASSEYRGNTGELFF.

The rearrangement links TRBV28 to TRBJ2-3; 7 nucleotides match TRBD1. V gave up 6 bases and J gave up 12 bases; unmatched junction bases: 18. This CDR3 is built from 15 residues. CDR1 and CDR2 (germline): MDHEN, SYDVKM. The CDR3 here is CASSPPGQPKAPQYF. CDR3 DNA sequence: TGTGCCAGCAGCCCACCGGGACAGCCAAAGGCCCCACAGTATTTT.

This chain joins TRBV7-8 and TRBJ2-7, with 8 bases lining up with TRBD2. CDR3 length: 16 residues. Looked up from germline, CDR1 is SGHVS and CDR2 is FQNEAQ. V shed 5 bases and J 4 bases; nucleotides not matched to a gene: 13. The CDR3 nucleotides are TGTGCCAGCAGCCCCTTACCGGGACTAGTCGCATACGAGCAGTACTTC. Its protein is CASSPLPGLVAYEQYF.

The gene calls are TRBV13 and TRBJ2-3; maybe TRBD1 (6 bases). V dropped 3 bases and J dropped 2 bases, with 15 bases sitting between them. Germline CDR1 reads PRHDT; CDR2 reads FYEKMQ (reference sequence). This CDR3 is 16 amino acids long. The CDR3 is CASSFKTGKHTDTQYF. CDR3 nucleotide sequence: TGTGCCAGCAGCTTCAAAACAGGGAAGCACACAGATACGCAGTATTTT.

This clone was counted between two and nine times. This rearrangement joins TRBV6-1 to TRBJ1-6, with unresolved D. Looked up from germline, CDR1 is MNHNS and CDR2 is SASEGT. The CDR3 has 14 residues. V shed 2 bases and J shed 9 bases, with 11 bases lying between them. This CDR3 reads CASSESFGGSPLHF. The CDR3 DNA follows: TGTGCCAGCAGTGAATCCTTCGGAGGTTCACCCCTCCACTTT.

The rearrangement links TRBV28 to TRBJ2-5, with 10 bases aligning to TRBD2. V shed 5 bases, J shed 5 bases, and the junction held 8 bases outside the gene matches. The CDR3 extends over 15 amino acids. The germline V gene encodes CDR1 MDHEN and CDR2 SYDVKM. This chain's CDR3 is CASSPLAGVRETQYF. The DNA of the CDR3 is TGTGCCAGCAGTCCTCTAGCGGGAGTCCGGGAGACCCAGTACTTC. Using reference TRBV28 and TRBJ2-5 for the parts outside the CDR3, the full variable domain is DVKVTQSSRYLVKRTGEKVFLECVQDMDHENMFWYRQDPGLGLRLIYFSYDVKMKEKGDIPEGYSVSREKKERFSLILESASTNQTSMYLCASSPLAGVRETQYFGPGTRLLVL.